The T cell receptor (beta chain) described here comes from a study of blood T cell repertoires in COVID-19. Study at large: PBMCs, B-cell-depleted T cells, or T cells provided the cDNA or gDNA that made up the material.

Using immunoSEQ multiplex PCR, the repertoire was profiled, and TCRdb retains in-frame clones only, with some absent. There are over 200,000 clones in the sample; about 90% occur only once, and over 1% lies in the top ten. Individuals drawn from about 26 US areas were about 18 to 95 years old. Allocation to cohorts depended on clinical history reported by the participants. Trimming took 5 bases from V and 4 from J; bases not matched to a gene: 14. The CDR3 covers 17 residues. The germline V gene encodes CDR1 SEHNR and CDR2 FQNEAQ (reference sequence). Sequencing was performed on PBMCs or T cells enriched from blood (not recorded which). The receptor comes from a man aged 25-45 years who had recovered from COVID-19. J is TRBJ1-5 and V is TRBV7-9; 7 bases fit TRBD1. CDR3 in amino acids: CASSLGSGTASNQPQHF. CDR3 bases: TGTGCCAGCAGCCTCGGTTCCGGGACAGCCTCTAATCAGCCCCAGCATTTT.